This T cell receptor beta chain originates from a study of T cells after somatic rescue of genetic block. The data were produced by immunoSEQ multiplex PCR, yet TCRdb's version contains in-frame clones alone and is incomplete. The sample yields fewer than 150,000 clones, about 89% seen once. The clonotype was recovered from a woman younger than 35. Sequenced: peripheral blood mononuclear cells (PBMCs).

This chain's CDR3 is CASNTGTAPRDTQYF. CDR3 DNA sequence: TGTGCCAGCAATACCGGGACAGCCCCGAGGGATACGCAGTATTTT. The chain recombines TRBV28 with TRBJ2-3, with TRBD1 identical over 7 bases. The CDR3 covers 15 residues. V was pared by 7 bases and J by 6 bases, with 13 bases of the junction left unmatched. CDR1 MDHEN and CDR2 SYDVKM come from the germline V gene.